The 32 T cell receptor beta chains given below trace back to one sample, sequenced in a study of blood T cell repertoires in COVID-19. Clones were read by immunoSEQ multiplex PCR, and TCRdb kept only the in-frame ones, dropping some. The table shows about 230,000 clones, with roughly 84% occurring only once. What was sequenced was peripheral blood. The receptor set was obtained from a man between 35 and 55 years old with acute or convalescent COVID-19.

J is TRBJ1-2 and V is TRBV27; a possible D gene is TRBD1 (5 bases). The V end was cut by 6 bases, the J end by 4 bases, with 12 bases between. CDR3 length equals 13 residues. Germline CDR1 and CDR2: MNHEY and SMNVEV (reference sequence). This CDR3 is CASSSGDFYGYTF. The CDR3 coding sequence is TGTGCCAGCAGCTCGGGGGACTTCTATGGCTACACCTTC.

In regard to this clone: Other DNA sequences in this specimen translate into the identical CDR3. This chain links TRBV12-3 or TRBV12-4 with TRBJ1-1; D may be TRBD1 (6 bases). V dropped 8 bases and J dropped 2 bases, with 12 bases sitting between them. The CDR3 has 13 amino acids. The CDR3 region has the DNA TGTGCCAGCTCGTTACAGGGTAACACTGAAGCTTTCTTT. Protein: CASSLQGNTEAFF.

This clone was counted once. The chain has TRBV9 and TRBJ1-1, with D possibly TRBD1 on 5 matching bases. CDR3 length: 14 residues. Germline V gene data show CDR1 as SGDLS and CDR2 as YYNGEE. Trimming shortened V by 6 bases and J by 3 bases, and 15 bases separated the two germline ends. The CDR3 spells CASTGGLGDTEAFF. Written as DNA, the CDR3 is TGTGCCAGCACGGGGGGACTGGGGGACACTGAAGCTTTCTTT.

The chain combines TRBV14 with TRBJ2-2, with D perhaps matching TRBD1 (6 bases). The CDR3 length is 14 residues. Trimming removed 2 bases at V and 7 bases at J, with 11 bases between. Germline CDR1 and CDR2: SGHDN and FVKESK. CDR3 residues: CASSQIRGGGELFF. CDR3 bases: TGTGCCAGCAGCCAAATTCGAGGGGGCGGGGAGCTGTTTTTT. Drawing the rest from reference TRBV14 and TRBJ2-2, the complete variable domain is EAGVTQFPSHSVIEKGQTVTLRCDPISGHDNLYWYRRVMGKEIKFLLHFVKESKQDESGMPNNRFLAERTGGTYSTLKVQPAELEDSGVYFCASSQIRGGGELFFGEGSRLTVL.

The chain links TRBV5-5 to TRBJ2-5; a weak D match, TRBD1 (6 bases). The CDR3 contains 13 residues. The ends were cut back, 5 bases at V and 5 bases at J, with 13 bases in the middle. From germline, CDR1 is SGHKS and CDR2 YYEKEE (reference sequence). The CDR3 DNA is TGTGCCAGCAGTACAGGGTTGGGGGAGACCCAGTACTTC. It is translated as CASSTGLGETQYF.

The rearrangement links TRBV6-5 to TRBJ2-1, with unresolved D. V lost 2 bases, J lost 2 bases, and 13 bases lay in between. The CDR3 spans 16 residues. CDR1 and CDR2 (germline): MNHEY, SVGAGI. The CDR3 DNA follows: TGTGCCAGCAGTTACCGGAACCACGCGGCCTACAATGAGCAGTTCTTC. Amino acids: CASSYRNHAAYNEQFF.

The rearrangement joins TRBV5-1 to TRBJ2-3; TRBD2 agrees at 7 bases. J was trimmed by 7 bases and V by 4 bases; bases with no gene match: 6. There are 13 residues in the CDR3. CDR1 and CDR2 from the germline V gene are SGHRS and YFSETQ. The CDR3 nucleotides are TGCGCCAGCAGCGCTACTAGCGATTATACGCAGTATTTT. Translated: CASSATSDYTQYF. The full variable domain, its missing parts supplied by reference TRBV5-1 and TRBJ2-3, is KAGVTQTPRYLIKTRGQQVTLSCSPISGHRSVSWYQQTPGQGLQFLFEYFSETQRNKGNFPGRFSGRQFSNSRSEMNVSTLELGDSALYLCASSATSDYTQYFGPGTRLTVL.

The chain couples TRBV7-2 to TRBJ1-6, with a tentative D call TRBD1 (5 bases). Germline V CDR1 and CDR2: SGHTA, FQGNSA. V was pared by 4 bases and J by 7 bases, with 11 bases between. The CDR3 contains 14 residues. The CDR3 DNA reads as TGTGCCAGCAGCTCAGGGTTCAGGAATTCACCCCTCCACTTT. Its protein is CASSSGFRNSPLHF.

V gene TRBV5-1 combines with J gene TRBJ2-1; 10 bases align to TRBD2. The CDR3 totals 16 residues. The germline CDR1 and CDR2 sequences are SGHRS and YFSETQ. The trim removed 3 bases at V and 1 base at J, leaving 4 bases unmatched. The CDR3 nucleotides are TGCGCCAGCAGCTCCCCTAGCGGGGGTTCCTACAATGAGCAGTTCTTC. Translation: CASSSPSGGSYNEQFF.

The chain couples TRBV5-1 to TRBJ1-1; D not certain. Trimming pared 5 bases from V and 1 base from J, leaving 6 bases between. Germline V gene data show CDR1 as SGHRS and CDR2 as YFSETQ. The CDR3 runs to 12 residues. CDR3 nucleotide sequence: TGCGCCAGCAGGCAGAAGAACACTGAAGCTTTCTTT. This sequence encodes CASRQKNTEAFF.

This clone showed up just a few times. The rearrangement joins TRBV2 to TRBJ1-2, with 11 bases identical to TRBD1. Germline trimming cut 8 bases from V and 3 bases from J; bases unmatched to any gene: 5. The CDR3 covers 14 residues. Germline CDR1 is SNHLY and CDR2 is FYNNEI. CDR3 amino acids: CASGRDRGYYGYTF. In nucleotides, the CDR3 is TGTGCCAGCGGAAGGGACAGGGGGTACTATGGCTACACCTTC.

The V call is TRBV2, the J call TRBJ1-3; D is possibly TRBD1 (5 bases). The CDR3 sequence is 16 residues long. Germline V gives CDR1 SNHLY, CDR2 FYNNEI. V lost 3 bases and J 3 bases, leaving 15 bases between the germline ends. For the CDR3, the DNA is TGTGCCAGCAGTGACTTTCGGACATCGGATGGAAACACCATATATTTT. Protein sequence: CASSDFRTSDGNTIYF.

A single count supports this clone. The rearrangement joins TRBV7-6 to TRBJ2-2; TRBD1 matches at 7 bases. V lost 10 bases and J lost 6; bases outside the gene matches: 14. This CDR3 has 15 residues. CDR1 SGHVS and CDR2 FNYEAQ come from the germline V gene. The CDR3 here is CAKRRRQGFSGELFF. Written as DNA, the CDR3 is TGTGCCAAAAGGAGGAGACAGGGATTTTCCGGGGAGCTGTTTTTT.

The chain combines TRBV12-3 or TRBV12-4 with TRBJ1-4, with D uncertain. The length of the CDR3 is 13 residues. V was trimmed by 7 bases and J by 5 bases, leaving 11 bases between them. CDR3 region: CASTTGGNEKLFF. In DNA, the CDR3 is TGTGCCAGCACCACGGGAGGCAATGAAAAACTGTTTTTT.

The table lists this clone with a count of one. The rearrangement joins TRBV15 to TRBJ2-2; D may be TRBD2 (5 bases). The CDR3 has 14 amino acids. Trimming left V 0 bases short and J 7 bases short, with 9 bases between. CDR1 and CDR2 from the germline V gene are LNHNV and YYDKDF (reference sequence). The CDR3 nucleotides read TGTGCCACCAGCAGAGATCGGGGATACGGGGAGCTGTTTTTT. This translates into CATSRDRGYGELFF.

CDR3: CASASGYEQYF. In nucleotides, the CDR3 is TGTGCCAGCGCTAGCGGCTACGAGCAGTACTTC. The chain combines TRBV6-5 with TRBJ2-7, with 7 bases identical to TRBD2. This CDR3 region has 11 residues. Germline V CDR1 and CDR2: MNHEY, SVGAGI. V trimming: 8 bases; J trimming: 3 bases; junction bases outside the gene matches: 1.

V and J are TRBV5-1 and TRBJ2-1; 9 bases match TRBD2. Germline CDR1 reads SGHRS; CDR2 reads YFSETQ. The CDR3 extends over 17 amino acids. The junction had 5 bases not matched to a gene; V was cut back by 0 bases and J by 1 base. CDR3 DNA: TGCGCCAGCAGCTTGGCCCCTAGCGGGAATTCCTACAATGAGCAGTTCTTC. Translating it yields CASSLAPSGNSYNEQFF.

This chain's CDR3 is CAWGPGHRNTEAFF. The CDR3 bases are TGTGCCTGGGGGCCGGGACACCGAAACACTGAAGCTTTCTTT. J is TRBJ1-1 and V is TRBV30; tentative D call: TRBD1 (6 bases). The CDR3 consists of 14 residues. Germline V gene sequence: CDR1 GTSNPN, CDR2 SVGIG (reference sequence). The V end lost 5 bases, the J end lost 2 bases, and 15 bases lay between the germline ends. The full variable domain, with the rest looked up from reference TRBV30 and TRBJ1-1, is SQTIHQWPATLVQPVGSPLSLECTVEGTSNPNLYWYRQAAGRGLQLLFYSVGIGQISSEVPQNLSASRPQDRQFILSSKKLLLSDSGFYLCAWGPGHRNTEAFFGQGTRLTVV.

This rearrangement joins TRBV29-1 to TRBJ1-4; 10 positions match TRBD1. The V and J ends lost 5 bases and 2 bases, in that order; junction bases with no gene match: 11. Germline-derived CDR1 and CDR2 are SQVTM and ANQGSEA. This CDR3 contains 17 residues. This chain's CDR3 is CSVRSGQGTTTNEKLFF. CDR3 coding DNA: TGCAGCGTTAGATCGGGACAGGGGACGACGACTAATGAAAAACTGTTTTTT.

The chain has TRBV7-8 and TRBJ1-1; D ambiguous. In germline, CDR1 is SGHVS, CDR2 FQNEAQ. The CDR3 spans 16 residues. Trimming took 0 bases from V and 3 from J, leaving 14 bases between them. Here the CDR3 reads CASSLALGYTYTEAFF. In DNA, the CDR3 is TGTGCCAGCAGCTTAGCGCTAGGATACACGTACACTGAAGCTTTCTTT.

Only a few counts were recorded for this clone. The rearrangement links TRBV6-1 to TRBJ1-1, with no clear D. Trimming took 0 bases from V and 13 from J, leaving 9 bases between them. CDR1 and CDR2 from the germline V gene are MNHNS and SASEGT. The CDR3 sequence is 11 residues long. The CDR3 DNA follows: TGTGCCAGCAGTGAAGCGCAGCGAGTTTTCTTT. Amino acid sequence: CASSEAQRVFF.

The rearrangement links TRBV19 to TRBJ1-2; no firm D call. CDR1 and CDR2 (germline): LNHDA, SQIVND (reference sequence). Trimming removed 5 bases from V and 6 bases from J, with 22 bases in between. There are 16 residues in the CDR3. The DNA of the CDR3 is TGTGCCAGTAGTCCCTTGGATTCAGGCCTGGGAGATGGCTACACCTTC. This sequence encodes CASSPLDSGLGDGYTF.

This chain joins TRBV11-2 and TRBJ2-6, with TRBD1 matching over 8 bases. The V and J ends lost 1 base and 2 bases, in that order; junction bases with no gene match: 4. The CDR3 covers 17 residues. Germline loops: CDR1 SGHAT, CDR2 FQNNGV. Here the CDR3 DNA reads TGTGCCAGCAGCTTAGGGCAGGGGGCGACTGGGGCCAACGTCCTGACTTTC. Protein: CASSLGQGATGANVLTF.

The chain joins TRBV4-3 to TRBJ2-1; 10 nucleotides match TRBD2. The CDR3 covers 17 residues. Per the germline V gene, CDR1 is LGHNA and CDR2 is YSLEER. J gave up 3 bases and V 0 bases, and 5 bases lay outside the gene matches. The DNA of the CDR3 is TGCGCCAGCAGCCAAGACCCCCCTAGCGGGAGCTACAATGAGCAGTTCTTC. This codes for CASSQDPPSGSYNEQFF.

This clone has just one count. V and J are TRBV5-1 and TRBJ1-1; 7 nucleotides agree with TRBD1. V lost 6 bases and J lost 1; bases outside the gene matches: 6. The CDR3 has 14 residues. Germline-derived CDR1 and CDR2 are SGHRS and YFSETQ. The CDR3 DNA follows: TGCGCCAGCACCCGGACAGGAGAGAACACTGAAGCTTTCTTT. Translation: CASTRTGENTEAFF.

This clone was seen only a few times. The chain links TRBV19 to TRBJ1-1, with D possibly being TRBD1 (6 bases). Germline assignment: CDR1 LNHDA and CDR2 SQIVND (reference sequence). The CDR3 sequence is 14 residues long. The ends were cut back, 7 bases at V and 4 bases at J, with 16 bases in the middle. This CDR3 is CASTVGAHSTEAFF. CDR3 bases: TGTGCCAGTACGGTGGGGGCGCACAGCACTGAAGCTTTCTTT.

The J gene is TRBJ2-1, the V gene TRBV21-1; TRBD1 is the table's D call, not checked against the DNA. TRBV21-1 is deemed a pseudogene. The CDR3 length is 15 residues. CDR3 nucleotide sequence: TGTGCCAGCAAGGGGACAGGGGCCTACAACCATGAGCAGTTCTTC. It codes for CASKGTGAYNHEQFF.

This clone was seen only once. This chain connects TRBV4-1 to TRBJ1-3, with TRBD1 as a possible D gene (5 bases). CDR1 and CDR2 (germline): MGHRA, YSYEKL. V shed 1 base and J shed 0 bases, with 10 bases lying between them. The CDR3 sequence is 16 residues long. The CDR3 loop reads CASSQGRAHSGNTIYF. The CDR3 DNA follows: TGCGCCAGCAGCCAAGGCAGGGCGCACTCTGGAAACACCATATATTTT.

This rearrangement joins TRBV2 to TRBJ2-3; D is unresolved. The CDR3 totals 12 residues. Germline assignment: CDR1 SNHLY and CDR2 FYNNEI. Trimming pared 6 bases from V and 4 bases from J, leaving 8 bases between. CDR3 nucleotides: TGTGCCAGCAGCAAAGAGGCAGATACGCAGTATTTT. It specifies CASSKEADTQYF.

This chain joins TRBV27 and TRBJ2-7, with TRBD2 matching over 11 bases. CDR3 length equals 17 residues. In germline, CDR1 is MNHEY, CDR2 SMNVEV (reference sequence). After removal of 5 bases from V and 9 bases from J, the junction contained 18 bases not matched to a gene. CDR3 DNA: TGTGCCAGCAGTCCCCAACTTACTAGCGGGAGAGTGGGGGCGCAGTACTTC. It codes for CASSPQLTSGRVGAQYF.

The chain combines TRBV2 with TRBJ2-5; 8 positions agree with TRBD2. This CDR3 region has 15 residues. With 7 bases clipped from V and 5 bases from J, the junction kept 12 bases outside the gene matches. Germline V CDR1 and CDR2: SNHLY, FYNNEI. The CDR3 DNA sequence: TGTGCCAGCACCTTCCTGGAGCGGGAGAGGGAGACCCAGTACTTC. Residues: CASTFLERERETQYF.

The V gene is TRBV30, the J gene TRBJ2-1, with TRBD1 matching 8 bases. After removal of 5 bases from V and 3 bases from J, the junction contained 3 bases not matched to a gene. Germline CDR1 is GTSNPN and CDR2 is SVGIG (reference sequence). The CDR3 has 13 amino acids. CDR3 in amino acids: CAWDGTGYNEQFF. DNA for the CDR3: TGTGCCTGGGATGGGACAGGCTACAATGAGCAGTTCTTC. Supplemented by reference TRBV30 and TRBJ2-1, the full variable domain reads SQTIHQWPATLVQPVGSPLSLECTVEGTSNPNLYWYRQAAGRGLQLLFYSVGIGQISSEVPQNLSASRPQDRQFILSSKKLLLSDSGFYLCAWDGTGYNEQFFGPGTRLTVL.